This T cell receptor (beta chain) was observed in a study of T cells in tumors after PD-1 blockade (dated by TCRdb to the late 2010s). Some background on the complete study: Patients with prior checkpoint blockade, systemic immunosuppressant use, or recent radiotherapy or other anti-cancer therapy within 4 weeks were excluded. Patients were treated with either pembrolizumab 200 mg every 3 weeks or cemiplimab 350 mg every 2 weeks. Some patients also continued taking vismodegib 150 mg daily during anti-PD-1 treatment. An average of 113,528 TCR templates (range about 24,000-280,000) and 35,000 or so unique clonotypes was obtained for peripheral blood samples. The study performed paired single-cell RNA and TCR sequencing on site-matched tumors from BCC or SCC patients before and after anti-PD-1 therapy. Bulk TCR sequencing was performed on roughly ten peripheral blood samples from four to six patients to compare blood and tumor clonotypes. RECIST version 1.1 was used to assess clinical response.

Trimming takes 6 bases off V and 5 bases off J; junction bases not matched to a gene: 3. There are 11 amino acids in the CDR3, from cysteine to phenylalanine inclusive. Only CDR3 DNA is held: 33 bases, read in frame from base 1. The germline V gene (reference sequence) provides CDR1 DFQATT and CDR2 SNEGSKA. This clone was counted a single time. Which antigen it targets is not known. Base qualities are not at hand, and no much larger clone is one base apart. The immunoSEQ platform was used to carry out deep TCRbeta sequencing. The authors processed their data as follows. For further analysis, only productive rearrangements were exported from the immunoSEQ Analyzer. T cell phenotypes were assigned to bulk TCRbeta clonotypes by matching the clonotypes to single-cell RNA+TCR-seq clones that had the same TCRbeta sequence. Using bulk TCR sequencing data, clone enrichment in tumor was calculated by dividing a clone's tumor frequency by the same clone's PBMC frequency. TCRs were grouped by GLIPH into specificity groups, defined as clusters of distinct TCRs likely recognizing common antigens via shared CDR3 motifs. TCRdb took this table from immuneACCESS and kept in-frame rearrangements with V and J called. Such tables lack part of the clones; where checked against another copy, unresolved V genes explain under half of the gap, and the rest is unexplained. V and J calls and clone size are as listed in that table; D and trimming were resolved from the DNA. Counted in this sample were around 51,000 clones; around 85% of them appeared once. Together, the top ten hold just over 4% of the sample.

The time point label of this sample denotes: before anti-PD-1 therapy. For bulk TCRbeta sequencing, genomic DNA was extracted from tumor biopsies or peripheral blood, and input amounts ranged from roughly 550 ng to 6,004 ng. Every patient was a poor candidate for surgical resection and had histologically proven advanced or metastatic basal or squamous cell carcinoma. Of the ten or so patients making up the basal cell carcinoma cohort, roughly 8 underwent bulk tumor TCR sequencing. Study-wide findings and limitations: Where the novel T cell clones came from was not identified, and possible sources could include lymphoid organs or rare unexpanded clones inside the tumor or in the tumor periphery. Roughly two fifths of tumor TCR clonotypes were found in blood, and some novel exhausted tumor clones appeared in pre-treatment blood, suggesting peripheral recruitment.

The sequence came from a human donor with basal cell carcinoma. Sequenced material: PBMCs, taken before anti-PD-1 treatment. The V gene is TRBV20-1 and the J gene is TRBJ1-1; TRBD1 fits 7 bases in the junction. This receptor has the CDR3 CSATGWTEAFF. The nucleotides read TGCAGTGCGACAGGGTGGACTGAAGCTTTCTTT.